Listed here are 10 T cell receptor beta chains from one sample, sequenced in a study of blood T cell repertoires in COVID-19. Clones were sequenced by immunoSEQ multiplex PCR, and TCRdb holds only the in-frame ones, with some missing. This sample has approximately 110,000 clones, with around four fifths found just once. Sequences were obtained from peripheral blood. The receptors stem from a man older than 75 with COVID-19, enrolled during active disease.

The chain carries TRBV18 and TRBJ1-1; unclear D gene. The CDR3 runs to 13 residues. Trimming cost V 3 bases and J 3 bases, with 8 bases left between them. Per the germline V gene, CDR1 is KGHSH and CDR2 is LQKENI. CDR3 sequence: CASSPDQDTEAFF. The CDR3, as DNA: TGTGCCAGCTCACCGGATCAGGACACTGAAGCTTTCTTT.

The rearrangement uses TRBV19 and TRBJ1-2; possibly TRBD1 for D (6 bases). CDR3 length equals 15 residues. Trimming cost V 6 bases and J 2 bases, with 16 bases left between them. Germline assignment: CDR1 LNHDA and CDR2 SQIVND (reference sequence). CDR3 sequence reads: CASRKRQDPNYGYTF. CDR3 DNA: TGTGCCAGTAGAAAGAGACAGGATCCCAACTATGGCTACACCTTC.

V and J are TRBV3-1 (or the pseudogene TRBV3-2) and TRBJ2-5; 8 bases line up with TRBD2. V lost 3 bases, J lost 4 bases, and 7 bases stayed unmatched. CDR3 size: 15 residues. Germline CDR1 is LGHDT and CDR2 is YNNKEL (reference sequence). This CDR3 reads CASSQIAGKGETQYF. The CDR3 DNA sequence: TGTGCCAGCAGCCAGATAGCGGGAAAGGGAGAGACCCAGTACTTC.

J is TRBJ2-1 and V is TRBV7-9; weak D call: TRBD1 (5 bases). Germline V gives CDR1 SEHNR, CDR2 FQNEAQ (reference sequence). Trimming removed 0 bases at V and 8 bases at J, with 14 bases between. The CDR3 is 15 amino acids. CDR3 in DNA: TGTGCCAGCAGCTTAGCGGGGCTTCCACAATATGAGCAGTTCTTC. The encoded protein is CASSLAGLPQYEQFF.

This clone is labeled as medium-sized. CDR3 sequence (DNA): TGTGCCAGCAGTTTAGAGTGGCAGGGGGCAGGGTACGAGCAGTACTTC. Residues: CASSLEWQGAGYEQYF. This chain connects TRBV27 to TRBJ2-7, with 8 bases identical to TRBD1. The length of the CDR3 is 16 residues. Germline V gives CDR1 MNHEY, CDR2 SMNVEV (reference sequence). The junction had 10 bases not matched to a gene; V was cut back by 2 bases and J by 4 bases.

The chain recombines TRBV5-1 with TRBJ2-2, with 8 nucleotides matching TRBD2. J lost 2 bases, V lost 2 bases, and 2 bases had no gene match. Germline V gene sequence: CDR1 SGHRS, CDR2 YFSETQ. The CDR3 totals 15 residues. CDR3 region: CASSFLAGNTGELFF. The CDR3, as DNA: TGCGCCAGCAGCTTCTTAGCGGGAAACACCGGGGAGCTGTTTTTT.

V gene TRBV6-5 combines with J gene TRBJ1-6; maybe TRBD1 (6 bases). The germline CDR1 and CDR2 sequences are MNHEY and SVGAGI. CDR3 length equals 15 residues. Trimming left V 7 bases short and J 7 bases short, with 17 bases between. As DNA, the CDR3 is TGTGCCAGCACCAACGGGACACCAAACAATTCACCCCTCCACTTT. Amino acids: CASTNGTPNNSPLHF.

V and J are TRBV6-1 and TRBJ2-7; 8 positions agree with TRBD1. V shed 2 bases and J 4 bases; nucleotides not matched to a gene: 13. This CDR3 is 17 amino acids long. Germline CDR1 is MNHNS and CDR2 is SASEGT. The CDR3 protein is CASSEKDRAPLGYEQYF. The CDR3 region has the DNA TGTGCCAGCAGTGAAAAGGACAGGGCCCCGTTGGGATACGAGCAGTACTTC.

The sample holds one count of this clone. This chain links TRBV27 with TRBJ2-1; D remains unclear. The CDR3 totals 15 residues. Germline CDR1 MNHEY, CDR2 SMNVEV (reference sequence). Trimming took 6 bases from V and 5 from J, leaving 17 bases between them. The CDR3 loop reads CASRPIGGKNNEQFF. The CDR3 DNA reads TGTGCCAGCAGACCAATTGGCGGAAAAAACAATGAGCAGTTCTTC.

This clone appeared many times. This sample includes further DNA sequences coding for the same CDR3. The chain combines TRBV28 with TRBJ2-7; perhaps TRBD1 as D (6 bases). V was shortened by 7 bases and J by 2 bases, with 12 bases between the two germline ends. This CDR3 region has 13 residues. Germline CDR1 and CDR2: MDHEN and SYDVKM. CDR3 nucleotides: TGTGCCAGCACGACAGGCCGCGCCTACGAGCAGTACTTC. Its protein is CASTTGRAYEQYF.